The 31 T cell receptor beta chains presented below share a single source sample, sequenced in a study of a mutant IDH1 vaccine in newly diagnosed glioma. Clones were sequenced by immunoSEQ multiplex PCR, and TCRdb holds only the in-frame ones, with some missing. The profile covers fewer than 55,000 clones, with approximately 64% appearing a single time and about 5% taken by the ten largest. These TCRs are of unknown antigen specificity. Documented time point: week 47, end of study. Every vaccination contained 300 ug of the mutant IDH1 20-mer peptide and was paired with topical imiquimod. The sequences come from peripheral blood mononuclear cells (PBMCs), collected from a glioma patient whose treatment included an IDH1 peptide vaccine. All receptors come from a man in his forties or fifties with glioma. Some clones in this sample may be carry-over from other donors' samples.

J is TRBJ2-3 and V is TRBV4-1; TRBD2 might be the D (6 bases). V shed 1 base and J shed 1 base, with 12 bases lying between them. The germline V gene encodes CDR1 MGHRA and CDR2 YSYEKL. The CDR3 is 16 residues long. CDR3: CASSQVLASRTDTQYF. The CDR3 nucleotides are TGCGCCAGCAGCCAAGTACTAGCATCCCGCACAGATACGCAGTATTTT.

This clone was observed once. V usage is TRBV14 and J usage is TRBJ2-4; D might be TRBD2 (7 bases). CDR1 is SGHDN and CDR2 is FVKESK in the germline V gene. The CDR3 has 14 amino acids. Deletions cut 4 bases from V and 7 bases from J, with 14 bases between. The CDR3 protein is CASSLEGGANIQYF. The DNA for the CDR3 is TGTGCCAGCAGCCTGGAGGGGGGGGCGAACATTCAGTACTTC.

This clone turned up a few times. The chain links TRBV7-9 to TRBJ2-3; D possibly corresponds to TRBD1 (6 bases). The CDR3 contains 17 residues. Germline values: CDR1 SEHNR, CDR2 FQNEAQ (reference sequence). The V end lost 1 base, the J end lost 1 base, and 15 bases lay between the germline ends. The CDR3 is CASSLGVRDTGTDTQYF. Written as DNA, the CDR3 is TGTGCCAGCAGCTTAGGGGTACGGGACACGGGCACAGATACGCAGTATTTT.

This chain connects TRBV28 to TRBJ1-1, with D unresolved. Per the germline V gene, CDR1 is MDHEN and CDR2 is SYDVKM. Trimming stripped 5 bases from V and 2 bases from J, with 18 bases between. This CDR3 is built from 16 residues. The CDR3 region is CASSPPYISINTEAFF. The CDR3 region has the DNA TGTGCCAGCAGTCCCCCCTACATCAGTATTAACACTGAAGCTTTCTTT.

The chain combines TRBV30 with TRBJ1-6; D gene ambiguous. This CDR3 is 12 amino acids long. In germline, CDR1 is GTSNPN, CDR2 SVGIG (reference sequence). Trimming removed 5 bases at V and 7 bases at J, with 9 bases between. Written as DNA, the CDR3 is TGTGCCTGGGACGGTGAAAATTCACCCCTCCACTTT. Residues: CAWDGENSPLHF. Looking up the rest from reference TRBV30 and TRBJ1-6 gives the full variable domain: SQTIHQWPATLVQPVGSPLSLECTVEGTSNPNLYWYRQAAGRGLQLLFYSVGIGQISSEVPQNLSASRPQDRQFILSSKKLLLSDSGFYLCAWDGENSPLHFGNGTRLTVT.

This clone was counted only a few times. This chain uses TRBV2 with TRBJ1-3, with unresolved D. CDR1 is SNHLY and CDR2 is FYNNEI in the germline V gene. V lost 6 bases, J lost 0 bases, and 12 bases lay in between. The CDR3 is 15 residues long. CDR3 sequence (DNA): TGTGCCAGCAGCCGAGCAGGCGACTCTGGAAACACCATATATTTT. It yields the protein CASSRAGDSGNTIYF.

The J gene is TRBJ2-2, the V gene TRBV30; D remains unclear. Trimming removed 4 bases at V and 1 base at J, with 4 bases between. This CDR3 has 12 amino acids. Germline assignment: CDR1 GTSNPN and CDR2 SVGIG (reference sequence). CDR3 sequence: CAWNMNTGELFF. The CDR3 nucleotides read TGTGCCTGGAATATGAACACCGGGGAGCTGTTTTTT.

This chain connects TRBV15 to TRBJ1-1, with a weak D call TRBD1 (6 bases). The V end lost 0 bases, the J end lost 1 base, and 12 bases lay between the germline ends. The CDR3 runs to 16 residues. Germline values: CDR1 LNHNV, CDR2 YYDKDF (reference sequence). The CDR3, as DNA: TGTGCCACCAGCAGAGATTCCCGGACAGCGAACACTGAAGCTTTCTTT. The encoded protein is CATSRDSRTANTEAFF.

The genes are TRBV6-5 and TRBJ2-7; 7 nucleotides match TRBD1. V trimming: 5 bases; J trimming: 0 bases; junction bases outside the gene matches: 4. Germline loops: CDR1 MNHEY, CDR2 SVGAGI. The length of the CDR3 is 14 residues. This CDR3 reads CASSQGDSSYEQYF. The DNA of the CDR3 is TGTGCCAGCAGTCAGGGGGACAGCTCCTACGAGCAGTACTTC.

This chain links TRBV9 with TRBJ2-2; 7 nucleotides align to TRBD1. The CDR3 loop spans 14 amino acids. V lost 1 base, J lost 5 bases, and 2 bases stayed unmatched. The germline gives CDR1 SGDLS, CDR2 YYNGEE. Here the CDR3 DNA reads TGTGCCAGCAGCGTAAACAGGGGTACCGGGGAGCTGTTTTTT. It codes for CASSVNRGTGELFF.

The CDR3 is CASGTGSGANVLTF. CDR3 sequence (DNA): TGTGCCAGCGGAACAGGTTCTGGGGCCAACGTCCTGACTTTC. This chain joins TRBV6-1 and TRBJ2-6; D might be TRBD1 (5 bases). The germline V and J ends were trimmed by 8 bases and 1 base, with 9 bases remaining between them. The CDR3 loop spans 14 amino acids. Germline V lookup: CDR1 MNHNS, CDR2 SASEGT.

The chain couples TRBV19 to TRBJ2-5; D gene unclear. Germline-derived CDR1 and CDR2 are LNHDA and SQIVND (reference sequence). The CDR3 length is 14 residues. Trimming took 3 bases from V and 5 from J, leaving 13 bases between them. CDR3: CASSMAAIPETQYF. For the CDR3, the DNA is TGTGCCAGTAGTATGGCGGCAATACCGGAGACCCAGTACTTC.

This clone was recorded many times. The chain has TRBV30 and TRBJ2-2; D not certain. The V end lost 2 bases, the J end lost 4 bases, and 5 bases lay between the germline ends. The CDR3 extends over 12 amino acids. Germline CDR1 GTSNPN, CDR2 SVGIG (reference sequence). The CDR3 nucleotides are TGTGCCTGGAGTCTTGCCACCGGGGAGCTGTTTTTT. Amino acid sequence: CAWSLATGELFF.

V usage is TRBV6-5 and J usage is TRBJ2-4; D may be TRBD1 (6 bases). From germline, CDR1 is MNHEY and CDR2 SVGAGI. This CDR3 region has 15 residues. With 0 bases removed from V and 5 bases from J, the gap between germline ends came to 11 bases. In DNA form, the CDR3 reads TGTGCCAGCAGTTACTCGGGGGCCAAGGAAAACATTCAGTACTTC. Amino acid sequence: CASSYSGAKENIQYF.

The sample holds a few counts of this clone. This chain joins TRBV7-2 and TRBJ1-5; 9 nucleotides align to TRBD1. The V gene's germline CDR1 is SGHTA and CDR2 FQGNSA. The CDR3 length is 14 residues. Trimming at V came to 5 bases and at J to 6 bases, leaving 5 bases not matched to a gene. This CDR3 reads CASSMRQGGQPQHF. The CDR3 coding sequence is TGTGCCAGCAGCATGAGACAGGGGGGTCAGCCCCAGCATTTT.

The chain employs TRBV6-1 and TRBJ2-2; D is ambiguous. This CDR3 region has 15 residues. Germline V gene lookup returns CDR1 MNHNS and CDR2 SASEGT. V lost 2 bases to trimming and J lost 7 bases, with 14 bases between them. CDR3 in amino acids: CASSESVRAIGELFF. As DNA, the CDR3 is TGTGCCAGCAGTGAATCCGTTCGGGCAATCGGGGAGCTGTTTTTT.

This clone was seen a single time. The V gene is TRBV6-4, the J gene TRBJ2-2, with D hard to call. The CDR3 contains 13 residues. In germline, CDR1 is MRHNA, CDR2 SNTAGT. The ends were cut back, 1 base at V and 5 bases at J, with 5 bases in the middle. The CDR3 loop reads CASSDWITGELFF. In DNA, the CDR3 is TGTGCCAGCAGTGACTGGATAACCGGGGAGCTGTTTTTT.

This clone was seen only once. The V call is TRBV5-4, the J call TRBJ2-5; D remains unclear. CDR1 and CDR2 (germline): SGHNT, YYREEE (reference sequence). The germline V and J ends were trimmed by 2 bases and 4 bases, with 3 bases remaining between them. This CDR3 is built from 11 residues. CDR3 protein: CASSFRETQYF. CDR3 nucleotide sequence: TGTGCCAGCAGCTTCAGAGAGACCCAGTACTTC.

This clone was counted between two and nine times. The chain links TRBV27 to TRBJ2-1; no reliable D call. Per germline, CDR1 MNHEY and CDR2 SMNVEV (reference sequence). The CDR3 is 13 amino acids. The V and J ends lost 3 bases and 9 bases respectively, with 12 bases between them. CDR3 protein: CASSFGQGSEQFF. The CDR3 nucleotides read TGTGCCAGCAGTTTCGGCCAAGGCAGTGAGCAGTTCTTC.

The chain links TRBV19 to TRBJ2-7; 9 nucleotides align to TRBD1. The CDR3 is 15 residues long. V shed 6 bases and J 6 bases; nucleotides not matched to a gene: 12. The germline V gene has CDR1 LNHDA and CDR2 SQIVND (reference sequence). The CDR3: CASSNLGQGLSEQYF. The CDR3 coding sequence is TGTGCCAGTAGCAACCTGGGACAGGGCCTGAGCGAGCAGTACTTC.

This CDR3 reads CASSSRGPGFIRYGYTF. CDR3 nucleotide sequence: TGTGCCAGCAGCTCCAGAGGACCCGGGTTTATACGCTATGGCTACACCTTC. The J gene is TRBJ1-2, the V gene TRBV13, with D uncertain. V was pared by 4 bases and J by 4 bases, with 22 bases between. Germline V gives CDR1 PRHDT, CDR2 FYEKMQ (reference sequence). The CDR3 is 17 residues long.

In DNA form, the CDR3 reads TGTGCCAGCAGCGGTCTGGCCAACCAAGAGACCCAGTACTTC. Amino acid sequence: CASSGLANQETQYF. The chain joins TRBV6-5 to TRBJ2-5, with D unresolved. The CDR3 sequence is 14 residues long. The ends were cut back, 6 bases at V and 0 bases at J, with 11 bases in the middle. Germline V gives CDR1 MNHEY, CDR2 SVGAGI.

V is TRBV20-1 and J is TRBJ1-1; D is unclear. CDR3 size: 11 residues. The germline gives CDR1 DFQATT, CDR2 SNEGSKA (reference sequence). V was clipped by 4 bases and J by 1 base, with 4 bases between them. Here the CDR3 DNA reads TGCAGTGCTATAGGGAACACTGAAGCTTTCTTT. This translates into CSAIGNTEAFF.

CDR3 amino acids: CSVEWGDRGYEQYF. CDR3 in DNA: TGCAGCGTTGAATGGGGGGACAGGGGCTACGAGCAGTACTTC. The chain uses TRBV29-1 and TRBJ2-7; 10 nucleotides line up with TRBD1. V was clipped by 2 bases and J by 3 bases; unmatched bases: 4. The CDR3 consists of 14 residues. CDR1 and CDR2 (germline): SQVTM, ANQGSEA.

The chain has TRBV5-5 and TRBJ1-2, with D uncertain. Germline V CDR1 and CDR2: SGHKS, YYEKEE (reference sequence). The V gene lost 0 bases and the J gene lost 5 bases, with 23 bases spanning the gap. The CDR3 extends over 18 amino acids. Here the CDR3 DNA reads TGTGCCAGCAGCTTGGAGCTCCCATCCTCAAGCGATGGGTATGGCTACACCTTC. As protein: CASSLELPSSSDGYGYTF.

This clone has a handful of counts. The rearrangement uses TRBV4-2 and TRBJ1-4; no definite D call. V dropped 4 bases and J dropped 3 bases, with 12 bases sitting between them. Germline CDR1 and CDR2: LGHNA and YNFKEQ. This CDR3 region has 15 residues. In DNA form, the CDR3 reads TGTGCCAGCAGCCCGTCGCGCAGTCCTAATGAAAAACTGTTTTTT. Protein sequence: CASSPSRSPNEKLFF.

The V call is TRBV30, the J call TRBJ1-2, with D perhaps TRBD1 (5 bases). The ends were cut back, 3 bases at V and 4 bases at J, with 18 bases in the middle. This CDR3 spans 15 amino acids. Germline V gene data show CDR1 as GTSNPN and CDR2 as SVGIG (reference sequence). CDR3 sequence reads: CAWSPPSAGFYGYTF. As DNA, the CDR3 is TGTGCCTGGAGCCCCCCGAGTGCAGGGTTCTATGGCTACACCTTC.

The chain's CDR3 is CASSSTGNTEAFF. The CDR3 DNA is TGTGCCAGCTCATCCACTGGGAACACTGAAGCTTTCTTT. The chain is built from TRBV18 and TRBJ1-1; D is undetermined. The V gene's germline CDR1 is KGHSH and CDR2 LQKENI. Trimming took 5 bases from V and 1 from J, leaving 8 bases between them. The CDR3 is 13 residues long.

This clone was counted a few times. V and J are TRBV11-1 and TRBJ2-7, with TRBD2 identical over 9 bases. V trimming: 4 bases; J trimming: 3 bases; junction bases outside the gene matches: 4. The CDR3 totals 14 residues. The V gene's germline CDR1 is SGHAT and CDR2 FQDESV (reference sequence). This CDR3 is CASSSGLAVYEQYF. The CDR3 bases are TGTGCCAGCAGCTCGGGACTAGCCGTCTACGAGCAGTACTTC. Complete variable domain (other parts from reference TRBV11-1 and TRBJ2-7): EAEVAQSPRYKITEKSQAVAFWCDPISGHATLYWYRQILGQGPELLVQFQDESVVDDSQLPKDRFSAERLKGVDSTLKIQPAELGDSAMYLCASSSGLAVYEQYFGPGTRLTVT.

The chain joins TRBV4-2 to TRBJ2-3, with D perhaps assigned TRBD1 or TRBD2 (6 bases each). The CDR3 has 16 amino acids. V gave up 0 bases and J gave up 2 bases, with 12 bases separating them. The V gene's germline CDR1 is LGHNA and CDR2 YNFKEQ. CDR3 amino acids: CASSQESRGLTDTQYF. The CDR3 DNA follows: TGTGCCAGCAGCCAAGAATCCCGGGGGCTCACAGATACGCAGTATTTT.

This clone was observed once. The V gene is TRBV6-6, the J gene TRBJ1-6; D call uncertain. Germline CDR1 reads MNHNY; CDR2 reads SVGAGI (reference sequence). This CDR3 has 13 residues. Trimming removed 7 bases from V and 5 bases from J, with 9 bases in between. CDR3 amino acids: CASMRGNNSPLHF. The CDR3 DNA is TGTGCCAGCATGCGGGGTAATAATTCACCCCTCCACTTT.